Detailed here is one TCR beta chain. Its antigen is undetermined. The germline V gene has CDR1 LNHNV and CDR2 YYDKDF (reference sequence). The CDR3 is 15 amino acids. The ends were cut back, 2 bases at V and 7 bases at J, with 15 bases in the middle. This table comes from immunoSEQ multiplex PCR, and its TCRdb copy is limited to in-frame clones, with some not included. There are about 30,000 clones in the sample; just over 85% occur only once, and 6.5% to 7.5% lies in the top ten. The sample originates from a study of PD-1 blockade in classical Hodgkin lymphoma. Study-wide points: Diversity in CD4+ TCRs, unlike that measured in CD8+ TCRs, had risen significantly by C4D1. Complete responders possessed baseline diversity comparable to newly diagnosed patients.

Exposure to brentuximab vedotin varied, and each patient had relapsed following autologous stem cell transplantation. The study isolated CD8+ T cells from thawed PBMCs by magnetic negative selection. Classifying best responses yielded complete response, partial response or progressive disease. The V and J genes are TRBV15 and TRBJ2-1; D is perhaps TRBD1 (5 bases). This specimen was CD8+ T cells from blood, taken at baseline. The TCR originated in a human donor with classical Hodgkin lymphoma. The CDR3 region has the DNA TGTGCCACCAGCAGACTCAGCTGGACAAAGAATGAGCAGTTCTTC. It codes for CATSRLSWTKNEQFF.